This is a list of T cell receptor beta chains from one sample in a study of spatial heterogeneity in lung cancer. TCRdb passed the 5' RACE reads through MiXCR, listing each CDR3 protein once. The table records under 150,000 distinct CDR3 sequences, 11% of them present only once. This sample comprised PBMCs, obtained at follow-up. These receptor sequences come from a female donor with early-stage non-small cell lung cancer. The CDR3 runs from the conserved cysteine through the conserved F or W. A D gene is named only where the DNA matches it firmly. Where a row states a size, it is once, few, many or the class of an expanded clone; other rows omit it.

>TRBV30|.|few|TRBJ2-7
CAWRGSMGDYEQYF
TGTGCCTGGAGAGGGAGCATGGGCGACTACGAGCAGTACTTC
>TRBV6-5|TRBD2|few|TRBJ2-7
CASSYSTSGRYYEQYF
TGTGCCAGCAGTTACTCGACTAGCGGGAGGTACTACGAGCAGTACTTC
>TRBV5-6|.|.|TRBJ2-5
CASSAVSAGQETQYF
TGTGCCAGCAGCGCAGTTTCGGCAGGGCAAGAGACCCAGTACTTC
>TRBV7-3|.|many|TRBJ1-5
CASSLRIEHGAPSYNQPQHF
TGTGCCAGCAGCTTAAGGATCGAACATGGGGCACCTTCTTACAATCAGCCCCAGCATTTT
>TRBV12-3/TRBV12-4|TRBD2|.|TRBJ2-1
CASRHPREGYEQFF
TGTGCCAGCAGACACCCGCGGGAGGGTTATGAGCAGTTCTTC
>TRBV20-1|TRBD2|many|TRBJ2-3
CSVHPGGGTDTQYF
TGCAGTGTCCACCCTGGGGGAGGGACAGATACGCAGTATTTT
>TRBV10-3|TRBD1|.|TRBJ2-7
CAIEPGQGSYEQYF
TGTGCCATCGAACCGGGACAGGGGTCCTACGAGCAGTACTTC
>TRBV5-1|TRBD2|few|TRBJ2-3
CASSFGGGSTDTQYF
TGCGCCAGCAGCTTCGGGGGAGGGTCGACAGATACGCAGTATTTT
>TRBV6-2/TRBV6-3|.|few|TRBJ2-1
CASSRGWRSSSYNEQFF
TGTGCCAGCAGTAGGGGGTGGAGGTCCAGCTCCTACAATGAGCAGTTCTTC
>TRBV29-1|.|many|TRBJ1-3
CSVTSWADSGNTIYF
TGCAGCGTTACCTCCTGGGCTGACTCTGGAAACACCATATATTTT
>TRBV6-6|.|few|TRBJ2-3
CASSYRRWGNTDTQYF
TGTGCCAGCAGTTACCGGCGGTGGGGGAACACAGATACGCAGTATTTT
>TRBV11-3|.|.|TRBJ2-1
CASSPNRMHEQFF
TGTGCCAGCAGCCCAAACCGAATGCATGAGCAGTTCTTC
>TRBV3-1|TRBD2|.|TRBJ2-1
CASRQNGASGRHEQFF
TGTGCCAGCAGACAAAACGGAGCGAGCGGGAGGCATGAGCAGTTCTTC
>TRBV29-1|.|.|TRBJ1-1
CSARTSDTEAFF
TGCAGCGCCAGGACCTCGGACACTGAAGCTTTCTTT
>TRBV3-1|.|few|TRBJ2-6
CASSFGTFPSGANVLTF
TGTGCCAGCAGCTTTGGGACCTTCCCCTCTGGGGCCAACGTCCTGACTTTC
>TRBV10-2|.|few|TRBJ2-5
CASSEMGGTQYF
TGCGCCAGCAGTGAGATGGGGGGGACCCAGTACTTC
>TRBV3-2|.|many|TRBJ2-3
CASSQERRPPDTQYF
TGTGCCAGCAGCCAAGAACGTCGTCCTCCGGATACGCAGTATTTT
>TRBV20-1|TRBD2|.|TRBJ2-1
CSAREPRSLAVVF
TGCAGTGCTAGAGAGCCCAGGAGCCTAGCGGTTGTCTTC
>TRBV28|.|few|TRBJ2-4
CASSLSGSASKNIQYF
TGTGCCAGCAGTTTATCCGGGAGCGCGAGCAAAAACATTCAGTACTTC
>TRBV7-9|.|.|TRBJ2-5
CASSPRGSGQETQYF
TGTGCCAGCAGCCCTCGGGGTAGCGGTCAAGAGACCCAGTACTTC
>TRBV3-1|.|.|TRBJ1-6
CASSQDPLGAPLHF
TGTGCCAGCAGCCAAGATCCCCTCGGGGCACCCCTCCACTTT
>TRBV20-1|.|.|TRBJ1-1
CSQQGSNTEAFF
TGCAGTCAACAGGGATCAAACACTGAAGCTTTCTTT
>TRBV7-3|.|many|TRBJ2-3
CASSLTGSTDTQYF
TGTGCCAGCAGCTTAACGGGAAGCACAGATACGCAGTATTTT
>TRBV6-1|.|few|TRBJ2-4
CASSVQGPKNIQYF
TGTGCCAGCAGTGTACAGGGACCCAAAAACATTCAGTACTTC
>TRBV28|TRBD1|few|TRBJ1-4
CASSTTGGAESEKLFF
TGTGCCAGCAGCACGACAGGGGGCGCAGAGAGTGAAAAACTGTTTTTT
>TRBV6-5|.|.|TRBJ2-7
CASSYSTVGFYEQYF
TGTGCCAGCAGTTACTCGACGGTGGGGTTTTACGAGCAGTACTTC
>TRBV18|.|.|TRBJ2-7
CASSPLYEQYF
TGTGCCAGCTCACCACTCTACGAGCAGTACTTC
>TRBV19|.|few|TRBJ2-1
CASSTDRSPLDEQFF
TGTGCCAGTAGTACCGACAGGTCCCCCCTGGATGAGCAGTTCTTC
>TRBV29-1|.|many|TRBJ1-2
CSVAQDRANNYGYTF
TGCAGCGTGGCACAGGACCGAGCGAATAACTATGGCTACACCTTC
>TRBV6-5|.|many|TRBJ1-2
CASSRVPTNYGYTF
TGTGCCAGCAGCCGAGTCCCTACCAACTATGGCTACACCTTC
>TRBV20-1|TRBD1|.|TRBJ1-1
CSARASRGRTTEAFF
TGCAGTGCTAGAGCATCCAGGGGGCGCACCACTGAAGCTTTCTTT